These 7 T cell receptor beta chains share one sample of origin, sequenced in a study of T cell repertoires in ileal Crohn's disease. This table comes from immunoSEQ multiplex PCR, and its TCRdb copy is limited to in-frame clones, with some not included. The sample has about 8,400 clones; 80% are singletons. Sequenced input: ileal tissue. Receptors were obtained from an adult with Crohn's disease.

The chain employs TRBV29-1 and TRBJ1-5; 7 nucleotides line up with TRBD1. Trimming took 8 bases from V and 8 from J; bases not matched to a gene: 6. The germline V gene has CDR1 SQVTM and CDR2 ANQGSEA. This CDR3 is 11 amino acids long. The CDR3 here is CSYRGGKPQHF. The CDR3 nucleotides are TGCAGCTACAGGGGTGGTAAGCCCCAGCATTTT.

Only a few counts were recorded for this clone. This chain connects TRBV7-9 to TRBJ1-1; 8 nucleotides align to TRBD1. CDR1 is SEHNR, CDR2 FQNEAQ, per germline (reference sequence). J gave up 5 bases and V 5 bases, and 10 bases lay outside the gene matches. CDR3 size: 15 residues. This chain's CDR3 is CASSQPPRGRTEAFF. The CDR3, as DNA: TGTGCCAGCAGCCAACCCCCCAGGGGGCGAACTGAAGCTTTCTTT.

J is TRBJ1-4 and V is TRBV6-1; D is unclear. This CDR3 has 13 amino acids. Between the trimmed V and J ends, which lost 6 bases and 4 bases, there was a span of 9 bases. CDR1 is MNHNS, CDR2 SASEGT, per germline. Written as DNA, the CDR3 is TGTGCCAGCAGGGATCCATTTAATGAAAAACTGTTTTTT. As protein: CASRDPFNEKLFF.

Here the CDR3 DNA reads TGTGCCAGCAGAGCGGGACAGGGGTCCGGGGAGCTGTTTTTT. The encoded protein is CASRAGQGSGELFF. The chain recombines TRBV7-6 with TRBJ2-2; TRBD1 matches 10 bases. The length of the CDR3 is 14 residues. V lost 6 bases and J lost 6; bases outside the gene matches: 4. CDR1 is SGHVS, CDR2 FNYEAQ, per germline.

The chain employs TRBV7-8 and TRBJ1-5; D ambiguous. The germline V and J ends were trimmed by 5 bases and 5 bases, with 10 bases remaining between them. Germline V gene data show CDR1 as SGHVS and CDR2 as FQNEAQ. CDR3 length: 13 residues. CDR3 nucleotides: TGTGCCAGCAGCGTCGAGAGGGATCAGCCCCAGCATTTT. As protein: CASSVERDQPQHF.

V is TRBV5-1 and J is TRBJ2-1, with TRBD1 matching over 7 bases. The CDR3 loop spans 14 amino acids. V lost 0 bases to trimming and J lost 6 bases; unmatched junction nucleotides: 3. Germline values: CDR1 SGHRS, CDR2 YFSETQ. CDR3 sequence: CASSLGQGGNEQFF. The CDR3 bases are TGCGCCAGCAGCTTGGGACAGGGCGGCAATGAGCAGTTCTTC.

The chain is built from TRBV5-4 and TRBJ1-1; D unclear. The V and J ends lost 4 bases and 0 bases respectively, with 7 bases between them. The germline V gene has CDR1 SGHNT and CDR2 YYREEE (reference sequence). The length of the CDR3 is 13 residues. In DNA form, the CDR3 reads TGTGCCAGCAGCCCAAGCATGAACACTGAAGCTTTCTTT. Translated: CASSPSMNTEAFF.